The T cell receptor beta chain under discussion was sequenced for a study of blood T cell repertoires in COVID-19 (dated by TCRdb to the early 2020s). Regarding the study in general: Samples from collaborators originated in the United States, Italy and Spain and spanned both the acute and convalescent phases of COVID-19. The repertoires were released in a freely available public database meant as a resource for research on the immune response to SARS-CoV-2. The material from the prospective study consisted of cDNA or gDNA derived from T cells, B-cell-depleted T cells, or PBMCs. Subjects who had been exposed to COVID-19, were actively infected with it, or had recovered from it provided the deeply sampled blood TCRbeta repertoires that made up the dataset. The samples were drawn from two sources: the first 160 participants of the ongoing ImmuneRACE study, and approximately 1,300 subjects contributed by 6 global collaborators. A de-identified subject ID, COVID-19 status, age in years and sex were almost always included in the sample metadata. Where HLA class I and class II types were available, the types were taken from metadata supplied by the sample provider, not from assay-based typing. Overall results and qualifications from the work: How much clinical and demographic metadata was included differed by source and by participant, and the metadata was provided uncurated.

The collaborating institutions used their own protocols to collect whole blood in K2EDTA tubes. For TCRbeta analysis, collaborators shipped samples in one of three forms: frozen whole blood, isolated PBMCs, or DNA extracted from either of those sample types. The CDR3 spans 15 residues, from the cysteine through the phenylalanine. The sequence is cut down to CDR3 DNA, 45 bases in frame from base 1. Trimming at the junction amounts to 1 base on V and 15 bases on J, and the germline ends lie 22 bases apart. CDR1 and CDR2 were assigned from the germline V gene as SGHTA and FQGNSA. In regard to this clone: Its antigen is still unknown. No per-base quality is available; no much larger clone lies one base away.

TCRbeta CDR3 regions were amplified from genomic DNA using the immunoSEQ Assay, a bias-controlled multiplex PCR. Per the source publication's procedure: The number of nucleated cells in each sample was estimated from the amplification of reference gene primers within the assay. To quantify the absolute abundance of each unique TCRbeta CDR3 rearrangement, sequence reads were collapsed and filtered. For each sample, productive Simpson clonality was calculated as the square root of Simpson's diversity index across productive rearrangements. In TCRdb, the immuneACCESS table is reduced to in-frame sequences with V and J assigned. These tables do not hold every clone; where another copy was compared, an unresolved V gene accounts for under half, and the others remain unexplained. That table furnishes V, J and clone size, whereas the DNA furnished D and trimming. This sample lists more than 60,000 clones; 85% were detected once. The biggest ten clones account for around 17% of the sample.

This receptor was identified in a human donor in a cohort sampled during active COVID-19. Rearrangement joined TRBV7-2 to TRBJ1-3, and possibly TRBD1, on 5 matching bases. Sequences were obtained from peripheral blood. CDR3 protein: CASSLVGGETPLRYF. In nucleotide form, the sequence is TGTGCCAGCAGCTTAGTCGGAGGGGAGACTCCTCTGAGATATTTT. Beyond the CDR3, the reference TRBV7-2 and TRBJ1-3 genes provide the residues; the full variable domain reads: GAGVSQSPSNKVTEKGKDVELRCDPISGHTALYWYRQSLGQGLEFLIYFQGNSAPDKSGLPSDRFSAERTGGSVSTLTIQRTQQEDSAVYLCASSLVGGETPLRYFGEGSWLTVV.